The 20 T cell receptor beta chains listed next were all sequenced from one sample in a study of immune characterization of retroperitoneal liposarcoma (dated by TCRdb to between 2018 and 2021). Library prep was done by PCR. Sequenced using a NextSeq 500. The raw public reads went through TCRdb reprocessing: fastp at Q25, MiXCR clone calling, in-frame beta chains kept. Each CDR3 protein gets just one entry, which takes the most common genes and DNA from the rows behind it. The sample table lists around 11,000 distinct CDR3 sequences, 27% of them with a count of one. The ten most abundant clones make up approximately 8.8% of the sample. Sequenced sample: tumor tissue. The receptors stem from a male donor with retroperitoneal liposarcoma.

This sequence joins TRBV28 and TRBJ2-3; perhaps TRBD2 as D (5 bases). The J call is in doubt because the DNA end fits TRBJ2-7 better. The CDR3 has 11 amino acids. Germline CDR1 and CDR2: MDHEN and SYDVKM. The CDR3 region is CASSFRREQYF. DNA for the CDR3: TGTGCCAGCAGTTTCCGGAGGGAGCAGTACTTC.

This clonotype was picked up many times. The CDR3: CASSLDRVSHTQYF. The CDR3 region has the DNA TGTGCCAGCAGTTTGGACCGGGTCTCACATACGCAGTATTTT. This chain uses TRBV25-1 with TRBJ2-3; D uncertain. The CDR3 totals 14 residues. Trimming cost V 5 bases and J 7 bases, with 16 bases left between them. Germline CDR1 is MGHDK and CDR2 is SYGVNS.

In its sample, this clonotype ranks as medium-sized. This rearrangement joins TRBV6-1 to TRBJ2-3; D could derive from TRBD1 or TRBD2 (5 bases each). Germline values: CDR1 MNHNS, CDR2 SASEGT. Deletions cut 6 bases from V and 2 bases from J, with 18 bases between. The CDR3 sequence is 16 residues long. CDR3 sequence reads: CASRGVGTPNTDTQYF. The CDR3 DNA sequence: TGTGCCAGCAGGGGGGTTGGGACGCCGAACACAGATACGCAGTATTTT.

This clonotype qualifies as medium-sized. This rearrangement joins TRBV7-8 to TRBJ2-2, with 10 bases that match TRBD2. CDR3 length: 15 residues. Germline loops: CDR1 SGHVS, CDR2 FQNEAQ. J lost 2 bases, V lost 6 bases, and 3 bases had no gene match. The CDR3 nucleotides are TGTGCCAGCAGAACTAGCGGGGCTAACACCGGGGAGCTGTTTTTT. The encoded protein is CASRTSGANTGELFF.

By sample share, this clonotype is medium-sized. The chain links TRBV6-1 to TRBJ2-1; the D gene is possibly TRBD2 (5 bases). This CDR3 is 12 amino acids long. V was pared by 7 bases and J by 10 bases, with 14 bases between. Looked up from germline, CDR1 is MNHNS and CDR2 is SASEGT. This CDR3 is CASTGMGYEQFF. CDR3 bases: TGTGCCAGCACGGGGATGGGATACGAGCAGTTCTTC.

This clonotype was counted ten times or more. The rearrangement uses TRBV6-1 and TRBJ1-1; TRBD1 is a possible D gene (6 bases). Germline V gene lookup returns CDR1 MNHNS and CDR2 SASEGT. This CDR3 spans 14 amino acids. Trimming took 8 bases from V and 5 from J, leaving 18 bases between them. The CDR3 region has the DNA TGTGCCAGCGGCCGGGACAAGGGAGGGACTGAAGCTTTCTTT. It specifies CASGRDKGGTEAFF.

This clonotype was recorded at least ten times. Its ends do not fully match the called genes, so a read error is possible. This chain joins TRBV6-1 and TRBJ2-2, with D possibly TRBD2 on 6 matching bases. The CDR3 spans 16 residues. Germline V lookup: CDR1 MNHNS, CDR2 SASEGT. The CDR3 is CASSEDTGTPSGELFF. Written as DNA, the CDR3 is TGTGCCAGCAGCGAAGATACCGGGACTCCATCCGGGGAGCTGTTTTTT.

A note on this clonotype: Compared with germline, one end of the junction differs, possibly owing to a read error. The chain has TRBV5-3 and TRBJ2-7; D might be TRBD1 or TRBD2, each matching 5 bases. TRBV5-3 is noted as an ORF with a role that remains uncertain. The CDR3 sequence is 14 residues long. Here the CDR3 reads CASSLGLRGGEQYF. The CDR3 DNA sequence: TGTGCCAGCAGCTTGGGCTTGAGGGGCGGAGAGCAGTACTTC.

This clonotype was seen ten or more times. This sequence joins TRBV7-8 and TRBJ1-1; the match to TRBD1 covers 8 bases. CDR1 SGHVS and CDR2 FQNEAQ come from the germline V gene. Unmatched junction bases numbered 6, after V lost 3 bases and J lost 0 bases. This CDR3 comprises 16 residues. The CDR3 sequence: CASSFRTGLMNTEAFF. The CDR3 DNA reads TGTGCCAGCAGCTTCAGGACAGGGCTTATGAACACTGAAGCTTTCTTT.

This clonotype was detected many times. The chain combines TRBV7-6 with TRBJ1-6, with 10 bases that match TRBD1. Trimming took 5 bases from V and 10 from J; bases not matched to a gene: 8. CDR1 and CDR2 from the germline V gene are SGHVS and FNYEAQ. CDR3 length: 15 residues. The CDR3 is CASSPGDRGGSPLHF. In DNA, the CDR3 is TGTGCCAGCAGCCCAGGGGACAGGGGAGGCTCACCCCTCCACTTT.

The sample holds many counts of this clonotype. J is TRBJ2-1 and V is TRBV6-6, with TRBD1 matching over 7 bases. Trimming at V came to 0 bases and at J to 13 bases, leaving 21 bases not matched to a gene. The CDR3 covers 18 residues. Per germline, CDR1 MNHNY and CDR2 SVGAGI (reference sequence). The chain's CDR3 is CASSYSINDRVVRGTQFF. In DNA, the CDR3 is TGTGCCAGCAGTTACTCAATTAACGACAGGGTCGTCCGAGGGACCCAGTTCTTC.

This sequence joins TRBV6-5 and TRBJ2-1, with 8 bases fitting TRBD2. The CDR3 totals 16 residues. The germline V gene encodes CDR1 MNHEY and CDR2 SVGAGI. With V trimmed by 5 bases and J by 7 bases, 13 bases remained unmatched. The CDR3, as DNA: TGTGCCAGCAGTCCGGTTGGGCTAGCGGGTTCGAATGAGCAGTTCTTC. It specifies CASSPVGLAGSNEQFF.

By sample share, this clonotype is medium-sized. The chain combines TRBV12-3 or TRBV12-4 with TRBJ2-1, with TRBD1 identical over 8 bases. The CDR3 extends over 13 amino acids. V gave up 6 bases and J gave up 10 bases; unmatched junction bases: 8. The CDR3 bases are TGTGCCAGCAGCCAGGGGGCGCGCAACGAGCAGTTCTTC. The encoded protein is CASSQGARNEQFF.

V usage is TRBV7-8 and J usage is TRBJ1-2; D is undetermined. This CDR3 comprises 11 residues. The germline CDR1 and CDR2 sequences are SGHVS and FQNEAQ. With 3 bases removed from V and 10 bases from J, the gap between germline ends came to 9 bases. DNA for the CDR3: TGTGCCAGCAGCTTGGACGCTGACTACACCTTC. Its protein product is CASSLDADYTF.

This clonotype was counted between two and nine times. V usage is TRBV25-1 and J usage is TRBJ2-2; the match to TRBD1 covers 7 bases. J lost 4 bases, V lost 3 bases, and 5 bases had no gene match. The CDR3 contains 15 residues. The germline V gene encodes CDR1 MGHDK and CDR2 SYGVNS. The CDR3 DNA follows: TGTGCCAGCAGTGATGGACAGGCGGTCACCGGGGAGCTGTTTTTT. This encodes CASSDGQAVTGELFF.

This rearrangement joins TRBV12-3 or TRBV12-4 to TRBJ2-1; possibly TRBD1 for D (6 bases). This CDR3 spans 16 amino acids. V lost 4 bases to trimming and J lost 4 bases, with 17 bases between them. The CDR3 loop reads CASSSQGSLGYNEQFF. CDR3 DNA sequence: TGTGCCAGCAGTTCCCAGGGGTCTTTAGGGTACAATGAGCAGTTCTTC.

This clonotype was counted many times. The V and J genes are TRBV6-1 and TRBJ2-5, with D tentatively TRBD2 (5 bases). The ends were cut back, 5 bases at V and 7 bases at J, with 8 bases in the middle. The length of the CDR3 is 11 residues. The germline V gene has CDR1 MNHNS and CDR2 SASEGT. CDR3 nucleotide sequence: TGTGCCAGCAGTATACGGGGGACCCAGTACTTC. Translation: CASSIRGTQYF.

This rearrangement joins TRBV12-5 to TRBJ2-7, with D maybe TRBD1 (6 bases). This CDR3 region has 17 residues. Trimming shortened V by 7 bases and J by 6 bases, and 28 bases separated the two germline ends. Germline V gene lookup returns CDR1 LGHNT and CDR2 FRNRAP. This CDR3 reads CASAISKPGHASSEQYF. Here the CDR3 DNA reads TGTGCTAGTGCCATCTCGAAACCGGGACACGCGTCTAGCGAGCAGTACTTC.

In this sample, this clonotype is medium-sized. CDR3 sequence: CASSPTGQNYEQYF. The CDR3 DNA follows: TGTGCCAGCAGCCCGACGGGTCAAAACTACGAGCAGTACTTC. The gene calls are TRBV7-2 and TRBJ2-1; D unclear. The end of the DNA fits TRBJ2-7 better, so the J call may be wrong. Germline lookup yields CDR1 SGHTA and CDR2 FQGNSA. The CDR3 is 14 amino acids.

This clonotype was picked up many times. The chain links TRBV12-3 or TRBV12-4 to TRBJ2-4, with TRBD1 matching over 7 bases. Near its end, the DNA agrees better with TRBJ2-7, so the J call may be wrong. The length of the CDR3 is 14 residues. The CDR3 nucleotides are TGTGCCAGCACCAACAGGGGTCCGTACTACGAGCAGTACTTC. It codes for CASTNRGPYYEQYF.